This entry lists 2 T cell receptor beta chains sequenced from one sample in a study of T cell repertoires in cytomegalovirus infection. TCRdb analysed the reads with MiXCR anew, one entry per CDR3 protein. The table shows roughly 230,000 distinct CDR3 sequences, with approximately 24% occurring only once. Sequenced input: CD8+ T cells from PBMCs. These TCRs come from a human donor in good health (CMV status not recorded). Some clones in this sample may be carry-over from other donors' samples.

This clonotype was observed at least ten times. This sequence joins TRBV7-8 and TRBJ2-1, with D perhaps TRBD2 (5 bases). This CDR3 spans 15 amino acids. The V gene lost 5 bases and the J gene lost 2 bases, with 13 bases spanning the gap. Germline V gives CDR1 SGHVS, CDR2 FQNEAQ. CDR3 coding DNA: TGTGCCAGCAGCCCCACATCCGGGGCCTACAATGAGCAGTTCTTC. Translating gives CASSPTSGAYNEQFF.

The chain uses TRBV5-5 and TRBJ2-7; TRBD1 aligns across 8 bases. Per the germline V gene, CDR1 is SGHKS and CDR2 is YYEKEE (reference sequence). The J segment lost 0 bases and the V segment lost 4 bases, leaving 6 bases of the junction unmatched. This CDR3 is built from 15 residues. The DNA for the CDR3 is TGTGCCAGCAGCCCCTGGACAGGGAGCTCCTACGAGCAGTACTTC. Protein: CASSPWTGSSYEQYF.